This is a list of T cell receptor beta chains from one sample in a study of type 1 regulatory T cells. MiXCR was run by TCRdb on the reads, yielding one entry per CDR3 protein. The sample consists of 40,000 to 50,000 distinct CDR3 sequences, 12% of them appearing once. These receptors' antigens are unknown. Source material: cultured non-Tr1 T cells, either the whole culture or a sorted T cell fraction (not recorded which). The source is a human donor in good health. The CDR3 runs from the conserved cysteine through the conserved F or W. A D gene is named only where the DNA matches it firmly. Clone size appears in some rows only: once, few, many, or a class for an expanded clone.

TRBV11-2	TRBD2	many	TRBJ2-1	CASSPRLAGVEFF	TGTGCCAGCAGCCCCCGACTAGCGGGAGTGGAGTTCTTC
TRBV5-1	-	many	TRBJ1-3	CASTPDSSSGNTIYF	TGCGCCAGCACCCCGGACTCGAGCTCTGGAAACACCATATATTTT
TRBV3-1	TRBD1	once	TRBJ1-1	CASSFGTGGMNTEAFF	TGTGCCAGCAGTTTCGGGACAGGGGGGATGAACACTGAAGCCTTCTTT
TRBV4-2	-	many	TRBJ2-3	CASSQDSSAGLGQYF	TGTGCCAGCAGCCAAGATTCAAGCGCAGGTCTAGGGCAGTATTTT
TRBV20-1	TRBD2	many	TRBJ2-3	CSARPGGQTDTQYF	TGCAGTGCTAGGCCGGGGGGTCAAACAGATACGCAGTATTTT
TRBV12-3/TRBV12-4	-	many	TRBJ2-1	CASSRGYNEQFF	TGTGCCAGCAGTCGGGGCTACAATGAGCAGTTCTTC
TRBV29-1	TRBD1	many	TRBJ2-7	CSVSGGTGYEQYF	TGCAGCGTTTCCGGTGGGACAGGGTACGAGCAGTACTTC
TRBV18	TRBD1	-	TRBJ2-7	CASSPFTGQVKYEQYF	TGTGCCAGCTCACCATTTACTGGACAGGTCAAGTACGAGCAGTACTTC
TRBV20-1	-	many	TRBJ1-2	CSASHDHGYTF	TGCAGTGCTAGCCACGACCATGGCTACACCTTC
TRBV5-1	-	few	TRBJ2-2	CASSLNSNTGELFF	TGCGCCAGCAGCTTGAACTCAAACACCGGGGAGCTGTTTTTT
TRBV27	-	-	TRBJ1-4	CASSSGVGKLFF	TGTGCCAGCTCCTCTGGCGTTGGAAAACTGTTTTTT
TRBV5-1	TRBD2	-	TRBJ2-1	CASSSSGSSYNEQLF	TGCGCCAGCAGTTCTAGCGGGAGCTCCTACAATGAGCAGCTCTTC
TRBV19	-	few	TRBJ2-1	CASSMSGLGSYNEQFF	TGTGCCAGTAGTATGTCGGGGCTTGGCTCCTACAATGAGCAGTTCTTC
TRBV5-4	TRBD2	many	TRBJ2-1	CASSLGTSGIYEQFF	TGTGCCAGCAGCCTCGGGACTAGTGGTATCTATGAGCAGTTCTTC
TRBV7-9	-	many	TRBJ2-7	CASAAEVGTYEQYF	TGTGCCAGCGCAGCGGAGGTGGGGACCTACGAGCAGTACTTC
TRBV11-2	TRBD2	few	TRBJ2-2	CASSPGLAVQELFF	TGTGCCAGCAGTCCGGGACTAGCGGTCCAAGAGCTGTTTTTT
TRBV7-2	-	-	TRBJ1-6	CASSTRQAGDSPLHF	TGTGCCAGCAGCACCCGACAGGCCGGGGATTCACCCCTCCACTTT
TRBV7-3	-	few	TRBJ2-2	CASSFRVNTGELFF	TGTGCCAGCAGCTTTCGGGTGAACACCGGGGAGCTGTTTTTT
TRBV7-2	TRBD2	-	TRBJ2-1	CASSFKGTASGRINEQFF	TGTGCCAGCAGCTTTAAGGGTACGGCTAGCGGACGAATCAATGAGCAGTTCTTC
TRBV7-2	-	-	TRBJ1-5	CASSLEGGAGQPQHF	TGTGCCAGCAGCTTAGAAGGGGGGGCCGGTCAGCCCCAGCATTTT
TRBV5-1	-	-	TRBJ2-2	CASSQQVTGELFF	TGCGCCAGCAGCCAACAGGTCACCGGGGAGCTGTTTTTT
TRBV30	-	-	TRBJ1-5	CAWSRIDLSNQPQHF	TGTGCCTGGAGTAGAATAGACCTTAGCAATCAGCCCCAGCATTTT
TRBV20-1	-	many	TRBJ2-6	CSARGSSGANVLTF	TGCAGTGCTAGAGGGAGTTCTGGGGCCAACGTCCTGACTTTC
TRBV9	-	few	TRBJ2-3	CASSVGVAGHTDTQYF	TGTGCCAGCAGCGTAGGAGTGGCGGGCCACACAGATACGCAGTATTTT
TRBV29-1	-	-	TRBJ1-2	CSVLSGYGYTF	TGCAGCGTTTTATCAGGGTATGGCTACACCTTC
TRBV5-1	-	many	TRBJ2-5	CASRRQGYQETQYF	TGCGCCAGCAGGAGGCAGGGGTACCAAGAGACCCAGTACTTC
TRBV5-1	-	-	TRBJ2-3	CASSPTTDTQYF	TGCGCCAGCAGCCCGACCACAGATACGCAGTATTTT
TRBV15	-	many	TRBJ1-2	CATSRDLGDYGYTF	TGTGCCACCAGCAGAGATCTTGGGGATTATGGCTACACCTTC
TRBV2	-	-	TRBJ1-3	CASSVSGAGNTIYF	TGTGCCAGCAGTGTTTCGGGGGCTGGAAACACCATATATTTT
TRBV12-3/TRBV12-4	-	many	TRBJ2-7	CASSFSGYSYEQYF	TGTGCCAGCAGTTTTTCGGGTTACTCCTACGAGCAGTACTTC
TRBV20-1	TRBD1	-	TRBJ1-4	CSARDTGGAGEKLFF	TGCAGTGCTAGAGATACAGGGGGCGCGGGAGAAAAACTGTTTTTT
TRBV5-6	-	many	TRBJ2-4	CASTLGASQNIQYF	TGTGCCAGCACTCTCGGGGCATCCCAAAACATTCAGTACTTC
TRBV5-1	TRBD1	many	TRBJ1-1	CASSAGQGLNTEAFF	TGCGCCAGCAGCGCAGGACAGGGGTTGAACACTGAAGCTTTCTTT
TRBV27	-	many	TRBJ2-4	CASSTLAKNIQYF	TGTGCCAGCAGTACATTAGCCAAAAACATTCAGTACTTC
TRBV2	-	few	TRBJ2-2	CASVEGSTGELFF	TGTGCCAGCGTGGAAGGGTCCACCGGGGAGCTGTTTTTT
TRBV7-9	-	few	TRBJ2-1	CASSQGTETWRVLSYNEQFF	TGTGCCAGCAGCCAGGGGACTGAGACTTGGAGAGTGCTTTCCTACAATGAGCAGTTCTTC